This record concerns one TCR beta chain sequence. The antigen remains undetermined. The data were taken from a study of T cell responses to AZD1222 COVID-19 vaccine. The overall study: Pooling was applied to second doses at about 4 or about 12 weeks. Study-wide results and caveats: Seropositive at baseline were only six AZD1222 recipients. In a largely white British group with more females than males, clonal diversity was possibly underestimated.

The CDR3 is 15 amino acids. Germline loops: CDR1 SGDLS, CDR2 YYNGEE. Trimming stripped 4 bases from V and 2 bases from J, with 15 bases between. The table came from immunoSEQ multiplex PCR; TCRdb's copy has only in-frame clones and leaves some out. Among approximately 110,000 clones listed, approximately 88% were seen once. This sequence originates from an adult in good health. Sequencing used peripheral blood, obtained on day 0 of AZD1222 vaccination. This rearrangement joins TRBV9 to TRBJ2-5; maybe TRBD2 (5 bases). The CDR3 spells CASSPYEGLQETQYF. The DNA of the CDR3 is TGTGCCAGCAGCCCATACGAGGGCTTGCAAGAGACCCAGTACTTC. The full variable domain, its missing parts supplied by reference TRBV9 and TRBJ2-5, is DSGVTQTPKHLITATGQRVTLRCSPRSGDLSVYWYQQSLDQGLQFLIQYYNGEERAKGNILERFSAQQFPDLHSELNLSSLELGDSALYFCASSPYEGLQETQYFGPGTRLLVL.